This T cell receptor (beta chain) emerged from a study of Ad26.COV2.S vaccination and SARS-CoV-2 variants. CDR1 and CDR2 (germline): MNHNY, SVGAGI (reference sequence). The CDR3 has 15 residues. Trimming cost V 7 bases and J 1 base; bases outside gene matches: 5. The treatment here: around 19 received Ad26.COV2.S at low or high dose, single or two shots; several received placebo; per-sample allocation not given. Day 63 after the first injection of vaccine or placebo was the sampling time. Profiled with immunoSEQ multiplex PCR; TCRdb holds only in-frame clones, not every one. Among 450,000 to 550,000 clones listed, 89% were seen once.

The sequence came from a person aged 18 to 59 who received the Ad26.COV2.S COVID-19 vaccine or a placebo. The rearrangement joins TRBV6-6 to TRBJ2-2; 8 nucleotides agree with TRBD2. The material was peripheral blood, obtained in a trial of Ad26.COV2.S vaccine versus placebo. This chain's CDR3 is CASILAGLNTGELFF. The CDR3 region has the DNA TGTGCCAGCATCTTAGCGGGGTTGAACACCGGGGAGCTGTTTTTT.